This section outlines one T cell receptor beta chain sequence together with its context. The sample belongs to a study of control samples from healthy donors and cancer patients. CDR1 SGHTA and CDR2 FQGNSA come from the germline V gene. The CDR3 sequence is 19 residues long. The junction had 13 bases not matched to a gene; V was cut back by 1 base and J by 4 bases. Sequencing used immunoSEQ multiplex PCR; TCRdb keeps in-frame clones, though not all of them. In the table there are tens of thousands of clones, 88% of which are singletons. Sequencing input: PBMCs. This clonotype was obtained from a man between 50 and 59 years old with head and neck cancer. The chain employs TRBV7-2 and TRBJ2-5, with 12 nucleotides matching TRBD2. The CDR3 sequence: CASSLGTSGGSLLGETQYF. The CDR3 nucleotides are TGTGCCAGCAGCTTAGGAACTAGCGGGGGGAGTTTGCTTGGAGAGACCCAGTACTTC.